These T cell receptor beta chains were read from a single sample in a study of beta chain features in type 1 diabetes. Profiled with immunoSEQ multiplex PCR; TCRdb holds only in-frame clones, not every one. The table has 130,000 or so clones, 16% seen once. Sample: central memory CD4+ T cells from blood. The receptors stem from a young man with type 1 diabetes. CDR3s include the opening cysteine and the closing phenylalanine or tryptophan. D genes are given only for firm matches. Clone size is stated in some rows and not others, as once, few, many or a class when expanded.

D gene: NA
J gene: TRBJ2-3
V gene: TRBV11-3
clone size: NA
CDR3 DNA: TGTGCCAGCAGCCCGTGGCCGAGCGGTCCGGAAAGTACGCAGTATTTT
CDR3 protein: CASSPWPSGPESTQYF

D gene: TRBD1
J gene: TRBJ1-2
V gene: TRBV9
clone size: NA
CDR3 DNA: TGTGCCAGCAGCGTCGGGACAGGGGCAGGTGGCTACACCTTC
CDR3 protein: CASSVGTGAGGYTF

D gene: TRBD1
J gene: TRBJ1-2
V gene: TRBV7-2
clone size: NA
CDR3 DNA: TGTGCGGCGGAGGGACAGGAGACTAACTATGGCTACACCTTC
CDR3 protein: CAAEGQETNYGYTF

D gene: NA
J gene: TRBJ2-2
V gene: TRBV30
clone size: many
CDR3 DNA: TGTGCCTGGAGTTTAGTGGCCGGGGAGCTGTTTTTT
CDR3 protein: CAWSLVAGELFF

D gene: TRBD2
J gene: TRBJ2-5
V gene: TRBV4-3
clone size: NA
CDR3 DNA: TGCGCCAGCAGCCAAGGTGGGGGGGTCGCGGAGACCCAGTACTTC
CDR3 protein: CASSQGGGVAETQYF

D gene: NA
J gene: TRBJ2-3
V gene: TRBV2
clone size: few
CDR3 DNA: TGTGCCAGCAGAACTAGCCCCAGCACAGATACGCAGTATTTT
CDR3 protein: CASRTSPSTDTQYF

D gene: TRBD1
J gene: TRBJ2-7
V gene: TRBV9
clone size: few
CDR3 DNA: TGTGCCAGCAGCGTGGGACAGGGGACGTCCTACGAGCAGTACTTC
CDR3 protein: CASSVGQGTSYEQYF

D gene: NA
J gene: TRBJ2-3
V gene: TRBV6-5
clone size: few
CDR3 DNA: TGTGCCAGCAGTTACTCGGGTAGCGCAGATACGCAGTATTTT
CDR3 protein: CASSYSGSADTQYF

D gene: NA
J gene: TRBJ2-7
V gene: TRBV30
clone size: NA
CDR3 DNA: TGTGCCTGGAGTCGGGGCAACGAGCAGTACTTC
CDR3 protein: CAWSRGNEQYF

D gene: TRBD1
J gene: TRBJ1-4
V gene: TRBV25-1
clone size: few
CDR3 DNA: TGTGCCAGCAGTCGGACAGGGGATTTAGGATATGAAAAACTGTTTTTT
CDR3 protein: CASSRTGDLGYEKLFF

D gene: TRBD1
J gene: TRBJ2-5
V gene: TRBV6-1
clone size: NA
CDR3 DNA: TGTGCCAGCTCTCGGGACAGGGGGCAAGAGACCCAGTACTTC
CDR3 protein: CASSRDRGQETQYF

D gene: TRBD2
J gene: TRBJ2-3
V gene: TRBV29-1
clone size: NA
CDR3 DNA: TGCAGCGTTGCCGGACTAGCGGGGGGGCAGGTAGATACGCAGTATTTT
CDR3 protein: CSVAGLAGGQVDTQYF

D gene: TRBD2
J gene: TRBJ2-1
V gene: TRBV7-2
clone size: NA
CDR3 DNA: TGTGCCAGCAGCGACCGGACTAGCGGGGGCCGCTACAATGAGCAGTTCTTC
CDR3 protein: CASSDRTSGGRYNEQFF

D gene: NA
J gene: TRBJ1-2
V gene: TRBV7-2
clone size: few
CDR3 DNA: TGTGCCAGCAGCGAGCGGGCAGGGGATGGCTACACCTTC
CDR3 protein: CASSERAGDGYTF

D gene: NA
J gene: TRBJ2-5
V gene: TRBV7-6
clone size: NA
CDR3 DNA: TGTGCCAGCAGTCCACAGGGTAGGGGGGCAGAGACCCAGTACTTC
CDR3 protein: CASSPQGRGAETQYF

D gene: NA
J gene: TRBJ1-6
V gene: TRBV5-1
clone size: many
CDR3 DNA: TGCGCCAGCGGGGCAGGATCCTATAATTCACCCCTCCACTTT
CDR3 protein: CASGAGSYNSPLHF

D gene: NA
J gene: TRBJ1-2
V gene: TRBV4-3
clone size: NA
CDR3 DNA: TGCGCCAGCAGCCGGGCCGTCGACAGAGTAAACTATGGCTACACCTTC
CDR3 protein: CASSRAVDRVNYGYTF

D gene: NA
J gene: TRBJ2-7
V gene: TRBV9
clone size: many
CDR3 DNA: TGTGCCAGCAGCCCCCAGACAAGCTCCTACGAGCAGTACTTC
CDR3 protein: CASSPQTSSYEQYF

D gene: TRBD2
J gene: TRBJ2-3
V gene: TRBV4-3
clone size: NA
CDR3 DNA: TGCGCCAGCAGCCATCAAGCGGGGGGGCTCTCAGATACGCAGTATTTT
CDR3 protein: CASSHQAGGLSDTQYF

D gene: NA
J gene: TRBJ2-7
V gene: TRBV4-3
clone size: NA
CDR3 DNA: TGCGCCAGCAGCCAAGATCGGGGTTCCTACGAGCAGTACTTC
CDR3 protein: CASSQDRGSYEQYF

D gene: NA
J gene: TRBJ2-5
V gene: TRBV4-2
clone size: few
CDR3 DNA: TGTGCCAGCAGCCAACAGCTAGGGAGCCTACAAGAGACCCAGTACTTC
CDR3 protein: CASSQQLGSLQETQYF

D gene: NA
J gene: TRBJ2-6
V gene: TRBV5-1
clone size: many
CDR3 DNA: TGCGCCAGCACCGGCACGGTTTCCGGGGCCAACGTCCTGACTTTC
CDR3 protein: CASTGTVSGANVLTF

D gene: NA
J gene: TRBJ2-1
V gene: TRBV28
clone size: NA
CDR3 DNA: TGTGCCAGCCCCCCCTCGAACCGAGCGCAGAATGAGCAGTTCTTC
CDR3 protein: CASPPSNRAQNEQFF

D gene: NA
J gene: TRBJ2-7
V gene: TRBV29-1
clone size: few
CDR3 DNA: TGCAGCGCGGGACGGGGCTACGAGCAGTACTTC
CDR3 protein: CSAGRGYEQYF

D gene: NA
J gene: TRBJ1-2
V gene: TRBV7-2
clone size: few
CDR3 DNA: TGTGCCAGCAGCTTAGTGGCGCTTCAGCGGACTAACTATGGCTACACCTTC
CDR3 protein: CASSLVALQRTNYGYTF

D gene: NA
J gene: TRBJ2-3
V gene: TRBV19
clone size: many
CDR3 DNA: TGTGCCAGTATGGCTAGCGGCACAGATACGCAGTATTTT
CDR3 protein: CASMASGTDTQYF

D gene: TRBD2
J gene: TRBJ2-3
V gene: TRBV18
clone size: once
CDR3 DNA: TGTGCCAGCTCACCAACACCCCCCGGGGGGGCCGTAGTAGCAGATACGCAGTATTTT
CDR3 protein: CASSPTPPGGAVVADTQYF

D gene: NA
J gene: TRBJ1-5
V gene: TRBV6-6
clone size: few
CDR3 DNA: TGTGCCAGCCACAATACAGGACAGCCCCAGCATTTT
CDR3 protein: CASHNTGQPQHF

D gene: TRBD1
J gene: TRBJ2-1
V gene: TRBV10-3
clone size: few
CDR3 DNA: TGTGCCATCAGTCGACAGGGGGCAGACTACAATGAGCAGTTCTTC
CDR3 protein: CAISRQGADYNEQFF

D gene: TRBD1
J gene: TRBJ2-1
V gene: TRBV6-5
clone size: NA
CDR3 DNA: TGTGCCAGCAGTTCCCCCGGGACAGGGATTGAGCAGTTCTTC
CDR3 protein: CASSSPGTGIEQFF

D gene: TRBD1
J gene: TRBJ2-7
V gene: TRBV7-2
clone size: few
CDR3 DNA: TGTGCCAGCAGCTCACAAACAGGGGGACCGTTTTCCGGGGTCCTGTACTTC
CDR3 protein: CASSSQTGGPFSGVLYF

D gene: NA
J gene: TRBJ2-2
V gene: TRBV4-2
clone size: few
CDR3 DNA: TGTGCCAGCAGCCCACAAATAACAGGGAAAACCGGGGAGCTGTTTTTT
CDR3 protein: CASSPQITGKTGELFF

D gene: NA
J gene: TRBJ1-2
V gene: TRBV9
clone size: few
CDR3 DNA: TGTGCCAGCAGCGTAGCACAGGGAAAGGGCTATGGCTACACCTTC
CDR3 protein: CASSVAQGKGYGYTF

D gene: TRBD2
J gene: TRBJ2-7
V gene: TRBV13
clone size: few
CDR3 DNA: TGTGCCAGCAGCTTTTTTAGATTCATAGGCGGGGGAACCTCCTACGAGCAGTACTTC
CDR3 protein: CASSFFRFIGGGTSYEQYF

D gene: TRBD1
J gene: TRBJ2-3
V gene: TRBV4-2
clone size: many
CDR3 DNA: TGTGCCAGCAGCATTGGACAGGGACAACCAGATACGCAGTATTTT
CDR3 protein: CASSIGQGQPDTQYF

D gene: NA
J gene: TRBJ1-5
V gene: TRBV4-3
clone size: NA
CDR3 DNA: TGCGCCAGCAGCCAGGACAGAAATCAGCCCCAGCATTTT
CDR3 protein: CASSQDRNQPQHF

D gene: TRBD1
J gene: TRBJ2-7
V gene: TRBV7-9
clone size: few
CDR3 DNA: TGTGCCAGCAGCCCCGGACAGGGGAGCTCCTACGAGCAGTACTTC
CDR3 protein: CASSPGQGSSYEQYF

D gene: NA
J gene: TRBJ2-7
V gene: TRBV29-1
clone size: NA
CDR3 DNA: TGCAGCGTTGAAGGCAGCTCCTACGAGCAGTACTTC
CDR3 protein: CSVEGSSYEQYF

D gene: NA
J gene: TRBJ2-3
V gene: TRBV18
clone size: NA
CDR3 DNA: TGTGCCAGCTCACCGACCAGGGATACAGATACGCAGTATTTT
CDR3 protein: CASSPTRDTDTQYF

D gene: TRBD1
J gene: TRBJ2-2
V gene: TRBV29-1
clone size: NA
CDR3 DNA: TGCAGCGGCCCGAGGGGGCTGTGGATCACCGGGGAGCTGTTTTTT
CDR3 protein: CSGPRGLWITGELFF

D gene: NA
J gene: TRBJ1-1
V gene: TRBV7-8
clone size: few
CDR3 DNA: TGTGCCAGCAGTCCCCTACTCCCGAGCACTGAAGCTTTCTTT
CDR3 protein: CASSPLLPSTEAFF

D gene: NA
J gene: TRBJ2-2
V gene: TRBV5-8
clone size: few
CDR3 DNA: TGTGCCAGCAGCTCCGGACAGATAAGTGGCACCGGGGAGCTGTTTTTT
CDR3 protein: CASSSGQISGTGELFF

D gene: NA
J gene: TRBJ2-2
V gene: TRBV2
clone size: NA
CDR3 DNA: TGTGCCAGTTCCCCGATTAGGACCGGGGAGCTGTTTTTT
CDR3 protein: CASSPIRTGELFF

D gene: NA
J gene: TRBJ2-7
V gene: TRBV7-9
clone size: few
CDR3 DNA: TGTGCCAGCTCCCTTGGGGTGGAAGGGTACGAGCAGTACTTC
CDR3 protein: CASSLGVEGYEQYF

D gene: TRBD2
J gene: TRBJ2-6
V gene: TRBV5-1
clone size: NA
CDR3 DNA: TGCGCCAGCTCGGCGGCGGGAGCGGCAGGGGCCAACGTCCTGACTTTC
CDR3 protein: CASSAAGAAGANVLTF

D gene: TRBD1
J gene: TRBJ2-5
V gene: TRBV4-3
clone size: NA
CDR3 DNA: TGCGCCAGCAGCCCCAGACAGGGTGGGGAGACCCAGTACTTC
CDR3 protein: CASSPRQGGETQYF